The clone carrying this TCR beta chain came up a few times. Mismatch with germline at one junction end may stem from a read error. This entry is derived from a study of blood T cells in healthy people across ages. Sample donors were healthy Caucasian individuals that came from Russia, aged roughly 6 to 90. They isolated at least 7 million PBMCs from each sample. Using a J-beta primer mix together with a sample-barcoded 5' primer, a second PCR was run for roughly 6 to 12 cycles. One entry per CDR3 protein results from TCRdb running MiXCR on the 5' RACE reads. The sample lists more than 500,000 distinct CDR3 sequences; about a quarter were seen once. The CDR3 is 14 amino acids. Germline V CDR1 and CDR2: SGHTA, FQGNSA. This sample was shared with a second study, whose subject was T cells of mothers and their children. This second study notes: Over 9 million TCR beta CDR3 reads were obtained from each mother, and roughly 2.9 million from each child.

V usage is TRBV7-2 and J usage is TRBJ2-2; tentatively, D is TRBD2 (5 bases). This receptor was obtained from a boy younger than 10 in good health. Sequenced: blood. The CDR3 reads CASSRGSNTGELSF. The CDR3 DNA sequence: TGTGCCAGCAGCAGAGGGTCGAACACCGGGGAGCTGTCTTTT.